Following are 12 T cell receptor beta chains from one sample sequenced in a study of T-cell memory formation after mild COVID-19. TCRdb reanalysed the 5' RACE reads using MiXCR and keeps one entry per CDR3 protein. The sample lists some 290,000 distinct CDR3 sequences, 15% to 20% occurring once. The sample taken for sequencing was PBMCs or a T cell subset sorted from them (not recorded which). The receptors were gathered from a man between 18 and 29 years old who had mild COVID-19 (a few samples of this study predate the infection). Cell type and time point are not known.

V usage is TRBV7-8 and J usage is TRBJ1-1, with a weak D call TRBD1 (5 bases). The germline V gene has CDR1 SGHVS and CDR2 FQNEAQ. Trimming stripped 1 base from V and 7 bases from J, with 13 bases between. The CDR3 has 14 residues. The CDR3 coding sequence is TGTGCCAGCAGCTTAGGTGGGTGGGGCAGTGAAGCTTTCTTT. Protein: CASSLGGWGSEAFF.

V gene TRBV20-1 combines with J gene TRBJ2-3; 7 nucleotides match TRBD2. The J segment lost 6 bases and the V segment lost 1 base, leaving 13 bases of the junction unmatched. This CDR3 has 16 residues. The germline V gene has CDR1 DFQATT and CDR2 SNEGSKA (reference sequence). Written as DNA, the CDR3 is TGCAGTGCTAGAGCATTCGGGGGGAGGAGGATCGATACGCAGTATTTT. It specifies CSARAFGGRRIDTQYF.

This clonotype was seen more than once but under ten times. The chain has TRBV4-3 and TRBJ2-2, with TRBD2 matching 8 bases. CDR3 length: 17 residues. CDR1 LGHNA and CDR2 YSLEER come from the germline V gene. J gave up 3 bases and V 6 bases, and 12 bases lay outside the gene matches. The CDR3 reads CASRQLHSGGDTGELFF. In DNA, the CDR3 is TGCGCCAGCAGGCAACTCCACAGCGGGGGTGACACCGGGGAGCTGTTTTTT.

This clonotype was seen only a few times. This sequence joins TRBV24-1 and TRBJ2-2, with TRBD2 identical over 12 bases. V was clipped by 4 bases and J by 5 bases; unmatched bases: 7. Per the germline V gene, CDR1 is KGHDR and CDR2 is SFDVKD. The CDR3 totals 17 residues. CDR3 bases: TGTGCCACCAGTGACCCTAGCGGGGGGGCGTATACCGGGGAGCTGTTTTTT. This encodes CATSDPSGGAYTGELFF.

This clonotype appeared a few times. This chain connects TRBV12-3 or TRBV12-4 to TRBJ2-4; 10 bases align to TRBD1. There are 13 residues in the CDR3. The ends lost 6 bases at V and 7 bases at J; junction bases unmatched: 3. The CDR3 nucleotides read TGTGCCAGCAGCCGGGACAGGGGCAACATTCAGTACTTC. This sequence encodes CASSRDRGNIQYF.

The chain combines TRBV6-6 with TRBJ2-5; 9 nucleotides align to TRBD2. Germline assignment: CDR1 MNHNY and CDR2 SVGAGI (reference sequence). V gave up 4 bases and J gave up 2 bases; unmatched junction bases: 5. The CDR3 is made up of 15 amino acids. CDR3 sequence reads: CASSWSAGGQETQYF. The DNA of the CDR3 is TGTGCCAGCAGTTGGTCGGCGGGGGGGCAAGAGACCCAGTACTTC.

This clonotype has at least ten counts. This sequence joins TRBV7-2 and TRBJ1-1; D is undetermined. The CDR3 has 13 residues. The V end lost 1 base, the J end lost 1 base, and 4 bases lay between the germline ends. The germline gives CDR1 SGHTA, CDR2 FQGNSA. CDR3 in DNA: TGTGCCAGCAGCTTAGTTCCGAACACTGAAGCTTTCTTT. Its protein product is CASSLVPNTEAFF.

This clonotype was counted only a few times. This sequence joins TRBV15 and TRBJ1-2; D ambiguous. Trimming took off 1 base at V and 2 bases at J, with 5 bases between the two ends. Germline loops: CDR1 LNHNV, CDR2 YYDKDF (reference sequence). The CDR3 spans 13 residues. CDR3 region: CATSRVGNYGYTF. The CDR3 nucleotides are TGTGCCACCAGCAGAGTAGGGAACTATGGCTACACCTTC. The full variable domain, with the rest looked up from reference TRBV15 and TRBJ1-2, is DAMVIQNPRYQVTQFGKPVTLSCSQTLNHNVMYWYQQKSSQAPKLLFHYYDKDFNNEADTPDNFQSRRPNTSFCFLDIRSPGLGDTAMYLCATSRVGNYGYTFGSGTRLTVV.

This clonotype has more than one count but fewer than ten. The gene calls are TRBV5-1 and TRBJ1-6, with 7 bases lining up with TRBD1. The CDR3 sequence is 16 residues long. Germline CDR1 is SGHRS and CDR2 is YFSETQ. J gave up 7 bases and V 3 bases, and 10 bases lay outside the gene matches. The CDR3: CASSSSTGWKNSPLHF. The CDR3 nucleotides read TGCGCCAGCAGCTCCTCGACAGGGTGGAAGAATTCACCCCTCCACTTT.

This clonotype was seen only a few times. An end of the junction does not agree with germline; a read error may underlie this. This CDR3 reads CASSRSGQRTDTQYF. CDR3 DNA sequence: TGTGCCAGCAGTCGCTCCGGACAGCGCACGGATACGCAGTATTTT. The chain carries TRBV12-3 or TRBV12-4 and TRBJ2-3; possibly TRBD1 for D (6 bases). The CDR3 totals 15 residues.

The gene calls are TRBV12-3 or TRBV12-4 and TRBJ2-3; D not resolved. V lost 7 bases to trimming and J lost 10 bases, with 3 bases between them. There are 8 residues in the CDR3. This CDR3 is CASNAQYF. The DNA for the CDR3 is TGTGCCAGCAATGCGCAGTATTTT.

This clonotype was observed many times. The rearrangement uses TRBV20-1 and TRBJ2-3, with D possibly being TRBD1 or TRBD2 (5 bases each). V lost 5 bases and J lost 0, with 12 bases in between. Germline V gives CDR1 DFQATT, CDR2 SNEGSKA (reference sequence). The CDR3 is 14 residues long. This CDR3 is CSAPNRDSTDTQYF. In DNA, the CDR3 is TGCAGTGCTCCTAACCGGGACAGCACAGATACGCAGTATTTT.